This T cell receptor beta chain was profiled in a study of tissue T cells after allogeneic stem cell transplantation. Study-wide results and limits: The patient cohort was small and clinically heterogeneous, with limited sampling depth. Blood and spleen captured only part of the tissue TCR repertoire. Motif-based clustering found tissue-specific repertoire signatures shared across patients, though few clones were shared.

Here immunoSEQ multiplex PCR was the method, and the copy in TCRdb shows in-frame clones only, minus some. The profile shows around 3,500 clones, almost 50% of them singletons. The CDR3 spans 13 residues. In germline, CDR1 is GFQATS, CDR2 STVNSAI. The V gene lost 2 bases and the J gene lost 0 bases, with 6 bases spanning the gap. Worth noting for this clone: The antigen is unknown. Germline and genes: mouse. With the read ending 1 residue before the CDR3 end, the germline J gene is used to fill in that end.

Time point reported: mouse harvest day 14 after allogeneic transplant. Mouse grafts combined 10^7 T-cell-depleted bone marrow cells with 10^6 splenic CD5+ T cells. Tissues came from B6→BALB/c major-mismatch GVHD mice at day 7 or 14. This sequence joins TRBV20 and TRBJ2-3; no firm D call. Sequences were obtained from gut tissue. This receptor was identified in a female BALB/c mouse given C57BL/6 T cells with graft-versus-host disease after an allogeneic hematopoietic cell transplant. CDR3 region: CGARINSAETLYF. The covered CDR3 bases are TGTGGTGCTAGGATCAATAGTGCAGAAACGCTGTAT.